A single sample is the source of the 5 T cell receptor beta chains below, sequenced in a study of T-cell reconstitution after alpha-beta-depleted transplantation in children. Unique molecular identifiers were incorporated when the TCRbeta library was constructed. A single record per CDR3 protein comes from TCRdb applying MiXCR to the PCR reads. The data show about 610,000 distinct CDR3 sequences, over 9.5% seen once. Sample: PBMCs from the stem cell graft donor, taken from the stem cell graft. The receptors originated from a human donor who donated a stem cell graft to a child with acute myeloid leukemia.

This clonotype was counted between two and nine times. The V and J genes are TRBV7-9 and TRBJ1-2, with a weak D call TRBD1 (5 bases). The CDR3 is made up of 16 amino acids. Trimming pared 3 bases from V and 4 bases from J, leaving 18 bases between. The V gene's germline CDR1 is SEHNR and CDR2 FQNEAQ (reference sequence). The CDR3: CASSFDSGRTPYGYTF. CDR3 in DNA: TGTGCCAGCAGCTTCGACAGTGGCAGAACCCCCTATGGCTACACCTTC. The full variable domain, rest sourced from reference TRBV7-9 and TRBJ1-2, is DTGVSQNPRHKITKRGQNVTFRCDPISEHNRLYWYRQTLGQGPEFLTYFQNEAQLEKSRLLSDRFSAERPKGSFSTLEIQRTEQGDSAMYLCASSFDSGRTPYGYTFGSGTRLTVV.

This clonotype was recorded at least ten times. The chain couples TRBV18 to TRBJ2-6; TRBD2 is a possible D gene (5 bases). The germline V gene has CDR1 KGHSH and CDR2 LQKENI. Trimming cost V 6 bases and J 0 bases, with 12 bases left between them. The CDR3 sequence is 16 residues long. CDR3 residues: CASSLDGNSGANVLTF. As DNA, the CDR3 is TGTGCCAGCTCCCTGGACGGGAACTCTGGGGCCAACGTCCTGACTTTC.

This clonotype was counted ten times or more. V usage is TRBV15 and J usage is TRBJ2-5, with 8 bases that match TRBD1. The CDR3 consists of 15 residues. Germline lookup yields CDR1 LNHNV and CDR2 YYDKDF (reference sequence). Losses at the gene ends were 1 base for V and 5 bases for J; bases not matched to a gene: 6. The CDR3 loop reads CATSRATGGIETQYF. CDR3 nucleotide sequence: TGTGCCACCAGCAGAGCAACAGGGGGGATCGAGACCCAGTACTTC. Based on the CDR3 plus reference TRBV15 and TRBJ2-5, the full variable domain is DAMVIQNPRYQVTQFGKPVTLSCSQTLNHNVMYWYQQKSSQAPKLLFHYYDKDFNNEADTPDNFQSRRPNTSFCFLDIRSPGLGDTAMYLCATSRATGGIETQYFGPGTRLLVL.

This clonotype came up a few times. This sequence joins TRBV12-3 or TRBV12-4 and TRBJ2-3; D possibly corresponds to TRBD2 (6 bases). With 3 bases removed from V and 2 bases from J, the gap between germline ends came to 9 bases. The CDR3 runs to 14 residues. CDR3 nucleotide sequence: TGTGCCAGCAGTTTGACTAGTACCACAGATACGCAGTATTTT. Encoded protein: CASSLTSTTDTQYF.

This clonotype was detected a few times. The rearrangement links TRBV6-1 to TRBJ2-1; D is possibly TRBD1 (6 bases). There are 13 residues in the CDR3. CDR1 MNHNS and CDR2 SASEGT come from the germline V gene. V was trimmed by 5 bases and J by 7 bases, leaving 12 bases between them. The CDR3 DNA is TGTGCCAGCAGTACAGGGCATGGTAATGAGCAGTTCTTC. This codes for CASSTGHGNEQFF.